The rows below give T cell receptor beta chains drawn from one sample of a study of blood T cell repertoires in COVID-19. Generated by immunoSEQ multiplex PCR, the TCRdb table keeps only in-frame clones and is missing some. Counted here are fewer than 450,000 clones, more than 70% occurring once; the ten biggest clones make up 0.9% to 1.5%. Sequencing used PBMCs or T cells enriched from blood (not recorded which). The receptors originated from a woman aged 18-35 years who had recovered from COVID-19. CDR3s include the opening cysteine and the closing phenylalanine or tryptophan. The D gene is left open where the match is weak. Size is omitted from some rows. Given values are once, few, many or a class for expanded clones.

TGTGCTAGTGGTTTGGTTACAGGGGGTTCCTACGAGCAGTACTTC CASGLVTGGSYEQYF TRBD1 TRBJ2-7 TRBV12-5 .
TGTGCCAGCAGCGTAGGGACAGGGATAAACATTCAGTACTTC CASSVGTGINIQYF TRBD1 TRBJ2-4 TRBV9 .
TGTGCCAGCAGTTCCAGGGGGAAAACTAACTATGGCTACACCTTC CASSSRGKTNYGYTF TRBD1 TRBJ1-2 TRBV27 .
TGTGCCAGCAGCCAGATTGATACGCAGTATTTT CASSQIDTQYF . TRBJ2-3 TRBV11-2 .
TGTGCCACCAGCATAACTGAGAACTATGGCTACACCTTC CATSITENYGYTF . TRBJ1-2 TRBV15 .
TGTGCCAGCAGGCACATACCCTCCTACAATGAGCAGTTCTTC CASRHIPSYNEQFF . TRBJ2-1 TRBV27 .
TGCGCCAGCAGCCTCAGTCGGGGGGCCAACTATGGCTACACCTTC CASSLSRGANYGYTF . TRBJ1-2 TRBV4-1 .
TGCGCCAGCAGCCCTCTAGCGGCAAGCACAGATACGCAGTATTTT CASSPLAASTDTQYF TRBD2 TRBJ2-3 TRBV4-3 .
TGTGCCTTACGGGCGGGCGGAGCATCGGCCTACGAGCAGTACTTC CALRAGGASAYEQYF . TRBJ2-7 TRBV2 .
TGTGCCAGCAGCTTAGTCTGGCCCGGACAGGGGGGCACCGGGGAGCTGTTTTTT CASSLVWPGQGGTGELFF TRBD1 TRBJ2-2 TRBV7-3 .
TGTGCCACCAGCAGAGATCTGGCCGTGAACACTGAAGCTTTCTTT CATSRDLAVNTEAFF . TRBJ1-1 TRBV15 .
TGTGCCAGTAGTATGGGAGGAAACTATGGCTACACCTTC CASSMGGNYGYTF . TRBJ1-2 TRBV19 few
TGCAGTGCTAGTTCGGTAGGAGGGGCCGCAGTACGGATCTTC CSASSVGGAAVRIF . TRBJ2-1 TRBV20-1 .
TGCGCCAGCAGCCTAGGACAGAATTCACCCCTCCACTTT CASSLGQNSPLHF . TRBJ1-6 TRBV5-1 .
TGTGCCAGCGCCGTCATGGCGGGGGATGTGTACTACAATGAGCAGTTCTTC CASAVMAGDVYYNEQFF TRBD2 TRBJ2-1 TRBV7-9 .
TGTGCCAGCAGCTTAGTAGGGGGGGCGTCTGAAGCTTTCTTT CASSLVGGASEAFF . TRBJ1-1 TRBV7-8 .
TGTGCCAGCAGCCCCGGACAGGATGATAACTATGGCTACACCTTC CASSPGQDDNYGYTF TRBD1 TRBJ1-2 TRBV5-4 .
TGTGCCAGCAGTTCCCTTTCTGGGGCCAACGTCCTGACTTTC CASSSLSGANVLTF . TRBJ2-6 TRBV7-3 .
TGTGCCACGACGGGGGGATCCAACTATGGCTACACCTTC CATTGGSNYGYTF . TRBJ1-2 TRBV12-3/TRBV12-4 .
TGCAGCGTTGGGGCCCTCGGAGGGGATGGCTACACCTTC CSVGALGGDGYTF . TRBJ1-2 TRBV29-1 .
TGTGCCAGCAGCCCAGGACAGGGGGCGGTCACCGGGGAGCTGTTTTTT CASSPGQGAVTGELFF TRBD1 TRBJ2-2 TRBV13 .
TGTGCCAGCAGCTTTCCGGGACAGGGCGACTATGGCTACACCTTC CASSFPGQGDYGYTF TRBD1 TRBJ1-2 TRBV7-8 .
TGTGCCAGCAGCCCCCAGGTAGCGGGGGGGGAAAGCTCCTACAATGAGCAGTTCTTC CASSPQVAGGESSYNEQFF TRBD2 TRBJ2-1 TRBV9 .
TGTGCCAGCAAAAAGGGGCACACAGATACGCAGTATTTT CASKKGHTDTQYF . TRBJ2-3 TRBV12-3/TRBV12-4 .
TGTGCCAGCAGCTTGGGGAGGGACCGAGAATTGGCCCAGCATTTT CASSLGRDRELAQHF . TRBJ1-5 TRBV5-6 .
TGTGCCAGCAGCTCCGCAGGGGTTGGCTATGGCTACACCTTC CASSSAGVGYGYTF . TRBJ1-2 TRBV7-2 .
TGTGCCAGCAGTGACGGGCGAGATGAGCAGTTCTTC CASSDGRDEQFF . TRBJ2-1 TRBV6-4 .
TGTGCCAGCAGCGTAGCTGGACAGGGCACAGATACGCAGTATTTT CASSVAGQGTDTQYF TRBD1 TRBJ2-3 TRBV9 once
TGTGCCAGCTCACGGCAGGGGAACTATGGCTACACCTTC CASSRQGNYGYTF . TRBJ1-2 TRBV18 .
TGTGCCAGCAGTGGCCGGGACAGTTGGAGGTTCGGCGGGGAGCTGTTTTTT CASSGRDSWRFGGELFF TRBD1 TRBJ2-2 TRBV6-1 .
TGTGCCAGCAGTTTGACGGGACAGGTCGGTTCACCCCTCCACTTT CASSLTGQVGSPLHF TRBD1 TRBJ1-6 TRBV28 few
TGCGCCAGCAGCCATAAACAGGGGGCGGGCACTGAAGCTTTCTTT CASSHKQGAGTEAFF TRBD1 TRBJ1-1 TRBV5-1 once
TGCAGCGCTATAGCTAACTATGGCTACACCTTC CSAIANYGYTF . TRBJ1-2 TRBV29-1 .
TGTGCCAGTACCACCACAGGGAATTACGGCTATGGCTACACCTTC CASTTTGNYGYGYTF . TRBJ1-2 TRBV19 .
TGTGCCTGTCCGAGGGAGGGTGGAGGTGAAAAACTGTTTTTT CACPREGGGEKLFF . TRBJ1-4 TRBV30 .
TGTGCCATCAGTGGGCTTCGAGAGGGTAGCGGGGTAGCCTACGAGCAGTACTTC CAISGLREGSGVAYEQYF TRBD2 TRBJ2-7 TRBV10-3 .
TGTGCCAGCTCACCGCTCACTAGCAGTTCAGGGTACACCGGGGAGCTGTTTTTT CASSPLTSSSGYTGELFF . TRBJ2-2 TRBV18 .
TGTGCCAGTAGTCTGGCCTCGAGGGAGCTGTTTTTT CASSLASRELFF . TRBJ2-2 TRBV19 few
TGCGCCAGCAGCTTGGCTGAACAGGGGGCGAGGATAGCCACTGAAGCTTTCTTT CASSLAEQGARIATEAFF TRBD1 TRBJ1-1 TRBV5-1 .
TGTGCCAGCAGTGACGTCAGGGGGCTCTATCAGCCCCAGCATTTT CASSDVRGLYQPQHF TRBD1 TRBJ1-5 TRBV2 .
TGCAGCGTTGATCTGGACAGGGTCCATGAGCAGTTCTTC CSVDLDRVHEQFF TRBD1 TRBJ2-1 TRBV29-1 .
TGTGCCAGCAGTAGAGGACTAGCGGAGAACAATGAGCAGTTCTTC CASSRGLAENNEQFF TRBD2 TRBJ2-1 TRBV6-5 once
TGCGCCAGCAGCTTGTTCGGGAACACTGAAGCTTTCTTT CASSLFGNTEAFF . TRBJ1-1 TRBV5-1 many